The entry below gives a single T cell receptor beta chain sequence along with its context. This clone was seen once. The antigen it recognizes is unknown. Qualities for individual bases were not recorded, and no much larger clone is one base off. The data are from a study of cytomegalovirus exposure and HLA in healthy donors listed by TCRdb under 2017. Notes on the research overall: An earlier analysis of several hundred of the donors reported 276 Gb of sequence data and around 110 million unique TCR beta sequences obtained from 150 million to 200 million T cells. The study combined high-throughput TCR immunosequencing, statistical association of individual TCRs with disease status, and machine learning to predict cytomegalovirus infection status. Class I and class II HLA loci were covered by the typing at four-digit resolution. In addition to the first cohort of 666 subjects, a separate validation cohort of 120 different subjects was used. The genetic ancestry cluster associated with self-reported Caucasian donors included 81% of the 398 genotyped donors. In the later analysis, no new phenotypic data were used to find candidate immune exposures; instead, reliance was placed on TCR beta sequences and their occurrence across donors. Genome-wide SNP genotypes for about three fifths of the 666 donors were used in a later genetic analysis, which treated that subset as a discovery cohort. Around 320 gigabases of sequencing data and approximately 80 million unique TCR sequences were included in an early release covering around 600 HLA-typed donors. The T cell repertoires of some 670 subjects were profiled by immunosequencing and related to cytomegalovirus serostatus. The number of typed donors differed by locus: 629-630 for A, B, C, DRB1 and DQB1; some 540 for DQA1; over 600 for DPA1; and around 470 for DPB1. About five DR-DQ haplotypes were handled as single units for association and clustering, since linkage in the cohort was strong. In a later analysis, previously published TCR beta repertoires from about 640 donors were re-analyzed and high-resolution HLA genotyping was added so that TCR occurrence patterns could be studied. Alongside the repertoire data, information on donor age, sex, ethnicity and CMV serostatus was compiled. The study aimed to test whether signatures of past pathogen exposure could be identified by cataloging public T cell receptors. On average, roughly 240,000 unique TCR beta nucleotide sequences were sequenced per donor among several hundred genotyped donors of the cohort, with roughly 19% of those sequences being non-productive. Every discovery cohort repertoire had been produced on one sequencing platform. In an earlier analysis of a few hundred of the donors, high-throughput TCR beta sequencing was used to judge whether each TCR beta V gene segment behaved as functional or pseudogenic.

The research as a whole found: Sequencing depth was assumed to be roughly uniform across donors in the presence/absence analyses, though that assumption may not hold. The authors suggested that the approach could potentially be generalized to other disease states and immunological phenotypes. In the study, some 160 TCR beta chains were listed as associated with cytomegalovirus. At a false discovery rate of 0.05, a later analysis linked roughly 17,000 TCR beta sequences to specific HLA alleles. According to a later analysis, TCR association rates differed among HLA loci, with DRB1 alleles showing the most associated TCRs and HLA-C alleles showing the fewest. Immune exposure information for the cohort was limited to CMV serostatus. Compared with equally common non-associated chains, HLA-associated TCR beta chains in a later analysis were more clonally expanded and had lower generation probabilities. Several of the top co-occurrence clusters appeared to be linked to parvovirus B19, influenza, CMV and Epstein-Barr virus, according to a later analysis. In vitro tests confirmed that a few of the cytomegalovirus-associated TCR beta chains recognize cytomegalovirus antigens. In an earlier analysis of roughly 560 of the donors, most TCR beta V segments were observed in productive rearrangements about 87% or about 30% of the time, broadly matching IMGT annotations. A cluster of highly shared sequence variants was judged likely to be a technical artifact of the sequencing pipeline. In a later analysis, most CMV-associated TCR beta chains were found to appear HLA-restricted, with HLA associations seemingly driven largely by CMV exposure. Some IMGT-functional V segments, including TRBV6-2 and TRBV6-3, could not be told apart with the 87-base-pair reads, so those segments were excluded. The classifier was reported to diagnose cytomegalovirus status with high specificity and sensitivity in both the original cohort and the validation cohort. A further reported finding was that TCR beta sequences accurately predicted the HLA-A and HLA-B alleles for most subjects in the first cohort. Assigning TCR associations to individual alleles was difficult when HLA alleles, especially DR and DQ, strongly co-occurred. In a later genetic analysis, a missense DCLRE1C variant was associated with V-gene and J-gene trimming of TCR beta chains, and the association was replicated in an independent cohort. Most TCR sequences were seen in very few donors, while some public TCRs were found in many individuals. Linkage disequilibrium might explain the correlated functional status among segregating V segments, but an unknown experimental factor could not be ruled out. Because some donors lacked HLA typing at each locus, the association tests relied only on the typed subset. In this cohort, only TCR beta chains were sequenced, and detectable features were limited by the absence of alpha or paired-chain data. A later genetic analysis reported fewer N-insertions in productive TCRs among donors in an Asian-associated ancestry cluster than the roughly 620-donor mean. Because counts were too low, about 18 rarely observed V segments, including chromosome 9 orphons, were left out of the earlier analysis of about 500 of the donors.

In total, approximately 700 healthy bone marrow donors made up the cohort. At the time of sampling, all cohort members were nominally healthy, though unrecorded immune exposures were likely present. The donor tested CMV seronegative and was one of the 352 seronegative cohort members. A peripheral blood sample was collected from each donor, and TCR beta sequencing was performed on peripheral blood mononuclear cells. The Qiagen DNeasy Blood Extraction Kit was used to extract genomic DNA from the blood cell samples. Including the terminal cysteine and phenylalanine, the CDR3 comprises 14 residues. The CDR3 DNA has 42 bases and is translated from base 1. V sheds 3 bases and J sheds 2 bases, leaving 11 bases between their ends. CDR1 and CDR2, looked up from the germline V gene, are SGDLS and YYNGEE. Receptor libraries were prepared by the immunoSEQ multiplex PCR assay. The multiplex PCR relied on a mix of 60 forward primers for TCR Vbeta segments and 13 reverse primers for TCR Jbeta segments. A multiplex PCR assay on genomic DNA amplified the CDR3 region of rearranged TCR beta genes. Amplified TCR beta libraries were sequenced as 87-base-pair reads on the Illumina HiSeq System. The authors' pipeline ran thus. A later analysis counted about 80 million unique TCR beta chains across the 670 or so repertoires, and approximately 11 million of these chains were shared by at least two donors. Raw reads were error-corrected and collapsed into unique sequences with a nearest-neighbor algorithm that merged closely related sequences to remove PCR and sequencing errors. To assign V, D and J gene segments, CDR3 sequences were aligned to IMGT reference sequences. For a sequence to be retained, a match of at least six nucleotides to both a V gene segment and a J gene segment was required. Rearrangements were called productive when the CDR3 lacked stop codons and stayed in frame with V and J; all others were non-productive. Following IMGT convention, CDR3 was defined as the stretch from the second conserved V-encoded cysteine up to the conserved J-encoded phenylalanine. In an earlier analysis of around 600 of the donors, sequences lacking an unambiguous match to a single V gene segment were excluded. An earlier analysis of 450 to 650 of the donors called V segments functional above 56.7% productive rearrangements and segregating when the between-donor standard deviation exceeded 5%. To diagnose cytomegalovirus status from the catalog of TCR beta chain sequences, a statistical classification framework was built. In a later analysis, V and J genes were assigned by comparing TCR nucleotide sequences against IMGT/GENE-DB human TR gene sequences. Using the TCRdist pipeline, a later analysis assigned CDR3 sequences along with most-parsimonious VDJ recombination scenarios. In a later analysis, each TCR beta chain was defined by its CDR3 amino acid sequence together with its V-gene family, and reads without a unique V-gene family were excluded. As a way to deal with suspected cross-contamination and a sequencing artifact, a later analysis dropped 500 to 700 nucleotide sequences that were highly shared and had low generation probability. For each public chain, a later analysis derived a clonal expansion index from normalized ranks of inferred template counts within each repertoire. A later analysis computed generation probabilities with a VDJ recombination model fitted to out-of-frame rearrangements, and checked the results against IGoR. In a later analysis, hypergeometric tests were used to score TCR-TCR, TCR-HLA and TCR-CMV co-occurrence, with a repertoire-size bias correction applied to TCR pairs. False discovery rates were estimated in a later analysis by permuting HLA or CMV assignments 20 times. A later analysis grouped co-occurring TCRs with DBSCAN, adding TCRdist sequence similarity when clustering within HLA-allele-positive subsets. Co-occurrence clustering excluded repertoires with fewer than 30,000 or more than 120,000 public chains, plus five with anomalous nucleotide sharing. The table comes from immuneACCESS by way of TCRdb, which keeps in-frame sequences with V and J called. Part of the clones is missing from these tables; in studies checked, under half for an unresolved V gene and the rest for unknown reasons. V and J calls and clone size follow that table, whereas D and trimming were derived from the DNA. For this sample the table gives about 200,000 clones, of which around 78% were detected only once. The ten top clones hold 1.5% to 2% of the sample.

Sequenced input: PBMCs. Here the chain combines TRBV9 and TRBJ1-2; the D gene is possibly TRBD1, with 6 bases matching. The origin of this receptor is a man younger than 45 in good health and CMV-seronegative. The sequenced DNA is TGTGCCAGCAGCGAGGGGGAGGGCAACTATGGCTACACCTTC. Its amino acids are CASSEGEGNYGYTF.